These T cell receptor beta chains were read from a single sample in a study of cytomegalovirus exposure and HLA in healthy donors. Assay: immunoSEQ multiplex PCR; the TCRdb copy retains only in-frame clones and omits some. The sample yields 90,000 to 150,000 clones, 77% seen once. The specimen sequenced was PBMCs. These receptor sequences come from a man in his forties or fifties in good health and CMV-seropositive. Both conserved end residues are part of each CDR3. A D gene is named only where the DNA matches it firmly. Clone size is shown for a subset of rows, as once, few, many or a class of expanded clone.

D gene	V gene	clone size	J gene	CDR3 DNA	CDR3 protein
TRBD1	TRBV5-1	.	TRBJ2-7	TGCGCCAGCAGCTTAGCGGACAGGGGGCAGGGCGAGCAGTACTTC	CASSLADRGQGEQYF
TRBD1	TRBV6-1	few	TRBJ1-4	TGTGCCAGCAGCGAAAACCCGGGACAGGGAGCTGAAAAACTGTTTTTT	CASSENPGQGAEKLFF
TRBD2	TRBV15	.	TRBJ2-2	TGTGCCACCAGCAGAGGGGTTTCAGCGGGGGGGCCCACCGGGGAGCTGTTTTTT	CATSRGVSAGGPTGELFF
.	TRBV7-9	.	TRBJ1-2	TGTGCCAGCAGCTTTAGTCGCGATGGCTACACCTTC	CASSFSRDGYTF
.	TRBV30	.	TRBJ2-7	TGTGCCTGGAGTACAGGCCCAACACTGTACTTC	CAWSTGPTLYF
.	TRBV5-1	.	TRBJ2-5	TGCGCCAGCAGCTCGGGACAATTACAAGAGACCCAGTACTTC	CASSSGQLQETQYF
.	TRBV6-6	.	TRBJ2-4	TGTGCCAGCAGTTTAACTCAGGCAGGGAAAAACATTCAGTACTTC	CASSLTQAGKNIQYF
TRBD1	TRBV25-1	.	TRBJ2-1	TGTGCCAGCAAACAGGGGGCTTGGAATGAGCAGTTCTTC	CASKQGAWNEQFF
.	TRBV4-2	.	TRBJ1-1	TGTGCCAGCAGCCTACGTTCTGATGCGGGAGTCCCTGAAGCTTTCTTT	CASSLRSDAGVPEAFF
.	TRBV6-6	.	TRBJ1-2	TGTGCCAGCAGTCCTGAGTTACGTGCGGGGGGCTACACCTTC	CASSPELRAGGYTF
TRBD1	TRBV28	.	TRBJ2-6	TGTGCCAGCAGTTTAGAGGGGGCCGGGGCCAACGTCCTGACTTTC	CASSLEGAGANVLTF
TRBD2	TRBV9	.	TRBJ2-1	TGTGCCAGCAGCGCAACTAGCGGGGATCACAATGAGCAGTTCTTC	CASSATSGDHNEQFF
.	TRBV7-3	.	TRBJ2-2	TGTGCCAGCAGCTTAACACAGGGCGGCGGGGAGCTGTTTTTT	CASSLTQGGGELFF
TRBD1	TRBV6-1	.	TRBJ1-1	TGTGCCAGCACACAGGGGGGGACGGGGAACACTGAAGCTTTCTTT	CASTQGGTGNTEAFF
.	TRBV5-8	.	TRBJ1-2	TGTGCCAGCAGCCGACGGGGGGACTATGGCTACACCTTC	CASSRRGDYGYTF
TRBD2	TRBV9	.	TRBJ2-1	TGTGCCAGCAGCGTAGGGAGCGGGAGAAGCTCCTACAATGAGCAGTTCTTC	CASSVGSGRSSYNEQFF
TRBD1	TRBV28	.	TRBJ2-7	TGTGCCAGCAGTGGATCCGGGACAGGGTTCTCCTACGAGCAGTACTTC	CASSGSGTGFSYEQYF
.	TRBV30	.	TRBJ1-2	TGTGCCTGGACCAGACACTCATCCTATGGCTACACCTTC	CAWTRHSSYGYTF
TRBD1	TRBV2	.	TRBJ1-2	TGTGCCATTGCAGGGGGCAACTATGGCTACACCTTC	CAIAGGNYGYTF
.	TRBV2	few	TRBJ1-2	TGTGCCAGCACCCTAGGGGGGGGTGGCTACACCTTC	CASTLGGGGYTF
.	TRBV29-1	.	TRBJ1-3	TGCAGCGCCAACTCTGGAAACACCATATATTTT	CSANSGNTIYF
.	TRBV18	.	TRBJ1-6	TGTGCCAGCTCACCGAGCTCCTATAATTCACCCCTCCACTTT	CASSPSSYNSPLHF
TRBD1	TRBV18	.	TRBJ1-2	TGTGCCAGCTCACAAGAGACAGGGGGCGCTGGCTACACCTTC	CASSQETGGAGYTF
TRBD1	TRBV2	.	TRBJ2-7	TGTGCCAGCAGCCGGGACAGGGGTTTGACCTTC	CASSRDRGLTF
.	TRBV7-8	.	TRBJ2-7	TGTGCCAGCAGCTTCGTCCTGGAGGCCACCTACGAGCAGTACTTC	CASSFVLEATYEQYF
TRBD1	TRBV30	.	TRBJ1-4	TGTGCCTGGGGCCCCCCGGACAGGCCATTGTTTTTT	CAWGPPDRPLFF
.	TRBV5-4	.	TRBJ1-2	TGTGCCAGCACCTTTGGTCAAACGAGGGGCTACACCTTC	CASTFGQTRGYTF
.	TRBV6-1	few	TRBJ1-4	TGTGCCAGCAGCCTCTCGCGGGTGGATGAAAAACTGTTTTTT	CASSLSRVDEKLFF
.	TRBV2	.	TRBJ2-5	TGTGCCAGGAAACTAGAATCAGAGACCCAGTACTTC	CARKLESETQYF
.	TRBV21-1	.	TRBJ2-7	TGTGCCAGCAGCAAAGACTGTTGGGCAGCCGTTCCCTACGAGCAGTACTTC	CASSKDCWAAVPYEQYF
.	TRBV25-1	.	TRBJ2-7	TGTGCCAGCAGTGTTGGGGGCCTCCGGTCCTACGAGCAGTACTTC	CASSVGGLRSYEQYF
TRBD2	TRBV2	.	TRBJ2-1	TGTGCCAGCAGTGAAGCGCTTAGCGGGAGAAATGAGCAGTTCTTC	CASSEALSGRNEQFF
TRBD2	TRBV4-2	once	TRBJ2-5	TGTGCCAGCAGCCAAGGCCTAGCGGAAGAGACCCAGTACTTC	CASSQGLAEETQYF
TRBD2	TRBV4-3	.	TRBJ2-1	TGCGCCAGCAGCCGCCGACTAGCGGGTCCGGATACCTACAATGAGCAGTTCTTC	CASSRRLAGPDTYNEQFF
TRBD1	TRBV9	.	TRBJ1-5	TGTGCCAGCAGCGTAGGAGGACAGGGGAAGGAGCCCCAGCATTTT	CASSVGGQGKEPQHF
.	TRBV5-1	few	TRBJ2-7	TGCGCCAGCAGCTCGACAGGGACTTCCTACGAGCAGTACTTC	CASSSTGTSYEQYF
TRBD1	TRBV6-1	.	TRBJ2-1	TGTGCCAGCAGCCTGGGGACAGGGGGATACAATGAGCAGTTCTTC	CASSLGTGGYNEQFF
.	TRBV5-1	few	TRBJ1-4	TGCGCCAGCAGCTTGGCCGGAGGGACTAATGAAAAACTGTTTTTT	CASSLAGGTNEKLFF
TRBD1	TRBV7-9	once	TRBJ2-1	TGTGCCAGCAGCTTTGGGGACAGGGGGCGCCGGGAGCAGTTCTTC	CASSFGDRGRREQFF
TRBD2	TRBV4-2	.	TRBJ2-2	TGTGCCAGCAGCCAAGGGACTAGCGGGGGGCTTCCTAACACCGGGGAGCTGTTTTTT	CASSQGTSGGLPNTGELFF